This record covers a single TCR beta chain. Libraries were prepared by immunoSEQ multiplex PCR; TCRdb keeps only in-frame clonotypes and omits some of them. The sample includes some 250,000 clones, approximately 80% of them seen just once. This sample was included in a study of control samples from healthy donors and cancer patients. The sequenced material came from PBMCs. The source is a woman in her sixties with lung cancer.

The CDR3 is CASSPQGSGDTQYF. As DNA, the CDR3 is TGTGCCAGTAGCCCACAGGGATCCGGAGATACGCAGTATTTT. V and J are TRBV19 and TRBJ2-3; TRBD1 might be the D (6 bases). V lost 6 bases and J lost 5, with 15 bases in between. The CDR3 extends over 14 amino acids. Germline lookup yields CDR1 LNHDA and CDR2 SQIVND (reference sequence).